The 30 T cell receptor beta chains listed next were all sequenced from one sample in a study of T cell repertoires in cytomegalovirus infection. Each CDR3 protein gets one entry after TCRdb re-called the reads with MiXCR. In the table there are 830,000 or so distinct CDR3 sequences, over 25% of which are singletons. Antigens for these TCRs are unknown. The sequenced sample was cultured CD8+ T cells from PBMCs, obtained from culture after CMV antigen stimulation. Receptor source: a human donor in good health (CMV status not recorded). Some clones in this sample may be carry-over from other donors' samples.

As for this clonotype: A read error may explain this, as a much larger clone is one base away. The chain couples TRBV7-9 to TRBJ2-3; tentative D call: TRBD1 (6 bases). The CDR3 is 15 residues long. From germline, CDR1 is SEHNR and CDR2 FQNEAQ (reference sequence). The DNA for the CDR3 is TGTGCCAGCAGCTTAGGGGGCAGGGGTACAGGTACGCAGTATTTT. Its translation: CASSLGGRGTGTQYF.

The sample holds one count of this clonotype. J is TRBJ2-2 and V is TRBV12-5; 8 nucleotides align to TRBD2. Looked up from germline, CDR1 is LGHNT and CDR2 is FRNRAP. This CDR3 contains 15 residues. V lost 6 bases and J lost 4; bases outside the gene matches: 7. The CDR3 DNA reads TGTGCTAGTGGGGCCGGGGGGGCAAGCACCGGGGAGCTGTTTTTT. It translates to CASGAGGASTGELFF.

The chain carries TRBV6-4 and TRBJ2-3; 7 positions agree with TRBD2. CDR1 MRHNA and CDR2 SNTAGT come from the germline V gene. V lost 6 bases to trimming and J lost 0 bases; unmatched junction nucleotides: 12. CDR3 length equals 17 residues. CDR3 amino acids: CASSAIGGGSSTDTQYF. The DNA for the CDR3 is TGTGCCAGCAGCGCAATAGGCGGGGGATCTAGCACAGATACGCAGTATTTT.

V gene TRBV10-3 combines with J gene TRBJ2-1, with 11 bases identical to TRBD2. The CDR3 consists of 15 residues. Germline V gene lookup returns CDR1 ENHRY and CDR2 SYGVKD. V lost 7 bases, J lost 6 bases, and 8 bases stayed unmatched. CDR3 coding DNA: TGTGCCATCACCCCACTAGCGGGGGAGCCCAATGAGCAGTTCTTC. It encodes CAITPLAGEPNEQFF.

The table lists this clonotype with a few counts. The chain couples TRBV6-1 to TRBJ2-3; the D is unclear. Germline V gene sequence: CDR1 MNHNS, CDR2 SASEGT. The V and J ends lost 5 bases and 2 bases respectively, with 11 bases between them. This CDR3 region has 14 residues. CDR3 protein: CASSNTEVTDTQYF. The CDR3 coding sequence is TGTGCCAGCAGTAACACAGAGGTCACAGATACGCAGTATTTT.

This clonotype showed up just a few times. This chain joins TRBV7-8 and TRBJ2-7; a possible D gene is TRBD1 (5 bases). Trimming pared 0 bases from V and 2 bases from J, leaving 14 bases between. The CDR3 loop spans 16 amino acids. The germline gives CDR1 SGHVS, CDR2 FQNEAQ. In DNA, the CDR3 is TGTGCCAGCAGCTTAGCGCGTGACAGTCGGACCTACGAGCAGTACTTC. Amino acids: CASSLARDSRTYEQYF.

The chain recombines TRBV7-8 with TRBJ2-7, with 10 bases identical to TRBD1. The junction had 7 bases not matched to a gene; V was cut back by 8 bases and J by 3 bases. Per germline, CDR1 SGHVS and CDR2 FQNEAQ. The CDR3 contains 14 residues. The CDR3 is CASGTGASGYEQYV. The CDR3 coding sequence is TGTGCCAGCGGGACAGGGGCCTCTGGCTACGAGCAGTACGTC.

This clonotype was seen a few times. This chain uses TRBV27 with TRBJ2-1; TRBD2 matches at 8 bases. With 6 bases clipped from V and 8 bases from J, the junction kept 9 bases outside the gene matches. Germline V gene sequence: CDR1 MNHEY, CDR2 SMNVEV (reference sequence). The CDR3 covers 14 residues. The CDR3 loop reads CASSPGLDVHEQFF. DNA for the CDR3: TGTGCCAGCAGCCCGGGACTAGACGTGCATGAGCAGTTCTTC.

V gene TRBV7-9 combines with J gene TRBJ2-3, with TRBD2 matching 12 bases. CDR1 is SEHNR, CDR2 FQNEAQ, per germline (reference sequence). The CDR3 consists of 15 residues. With V trimmed by 5 bases and J by 5 bases, 5 bases remained unmatched. CDR3 protein: CASSISTSGGDTQYF. CDR3 DNA: TGTGCCAGCAGCATATCGACTAGCGGGGGAGATACGCAGTATTTT. The whole variable domain, remainder taken from reference TRBV7-9 and TRBJ2-3, is DTGVSQNPRHKITKRGQNVTFRCDPISEHNRLYWYRQTLGQGPEFLTYFQNEAQLEKSRLLSDRFSAERPKGSFSTLEIQRTEQGDSAMYLCASSISTSGGDTQYFGPGTRLTVL.

The V and J genes are TRBV2 and TRBJ2-1; weak D call: TRBD2 (5 bases). CDR1 and CDR2 from the germline V gene are SNHLY and FYNNEI. The V end lost 7 bases, the J end lost 1 base, and 8 bases lay between the germline ends. The CDR3 runs 13 residues. The CDR3 DNA reads as TGTGCCAGCAAACGGGGATCCTACAATGAGCAGTTCTTC. Encoded protein: CASKRGSYNEQFF.

The V gene is TRBV25-1, the J gene TRBJ1-2; no clear D. The V end lost 3 bases, the J end lost 4 bases, and 15 bases lay between the germline ends. CDR3 length: 15 residues. Germline lookup yields CDR1 MGHDK and CDR2 SYGVNS. CDR3 residues: CASSDRTISGYGYTF. CDR3 DNA: TGTGCCAGCAGTGACAGGACCATCTCGGGCTATGGCTACACCTTC.

The CDR3 nucleotides read TGCGCCAGCAGCCAAGCCCTACTAGCGGGGGCCACGAACACCGGGGAGCTGTTTTTT. Translating it yields CASSQALLAGATNTGELFF. The chain employs TRBV4-1 and TRBJ2-2; 11 nucleotides line up with TRBD2. Looked up from germline, CDR1 is MGHRA and CDR2 is YSYEKL. With V trimmed by 1 base and J by 0 bases, 7 bases remained unmatched. The CDR3 spans 19 residues.

The V and J genes are TRBV27 and TRBJ1-6, with unresolved D. CDR3 length: 13 residues. The V gene lost 4 bases and the J gene lost 4 bases, with 5 bases spanning the gap. Germline V gives CDR1 MNHEY, CDR2 SMNVEV (reference sequence). This CDR3 reads CASSYDYNSPLHF. CDR3 bases: TGTGCCAGCAGTTATGATTATAATTCACCCCTCCACTTT.

The rearrangement links TRBV27 to TRBJ2-5, with D uncertain. The germline V gene encodes CDR1 MNHEY and CDR2 SMNVEV (reference sequence). Trimming pared 3 bases from V and 5 bases from J, leaving 10 bases between. This CDR3 region has 13 residues. CDR3 sequence (DNA): TGTGCCAGCAGTTTGCAGTTTATGGAGACCCAGTACTTC. Residues: CASSLQFMETQYF.

Only a few counts were recorded for this clonotype. The chain carries TRBV12-3 or TRBV12-4 and TRBJ2-1; 9 bases match TRBD2. CDR3 size: 16 residues. The junction had 9 bases not matched to a gene; V was cut back by 2 bases and J by 7 bases. CDR3 residues: CASSLSGGTFRNEQFF. The DNA for the CDR3 is TGTGCCAGCAGTTTAAGCGGGGGGACCTTTCGGAATGAGCAGTTCTTC.

The chain uses TRBV5-1 and TRBJ2-3; TRBD2 is a possible D gene (5 bases). Germline V gene lookup returns CDR1 SGHRS and CDR2 YFSETQ. V was trimmed by 3 bases and J by 6 bases, leaving 17 bases between them. The CDR3 loop spans 15 amino acids. The CDR3 reads CASSSGLGGRDTQYF. CDR3 bases: TGCGCCAGCAGCTCCGGACTCGGTGGGCGGGATACGCAGTATTTT.

The chain recombines TRBV5-1 with TRBJ1-2; 9 bases fit TRBD1. The CDR3 length is 14 residues. The V gene's germline CDR1 is SGHRS and CDR2 YFSETQ. The J segment lost 6 bases and the V segment lost 2 bases, leaving 5 bases of the junction unmatched. Here the CDR3 reads CASSFTGGANGYTF. Here the CDR3 DNA reads TGCGCCAGCAGCTTCACAGGGGGCGCAAATGGCTACACCTTC. The variable domain in full, with the rest retrieved from reference TRBV5-1 and TRBJ1-2, is KAGVTQTPRYLIKTRGQQVTLSCSPISGHRSVSWYQQTPGQGLQFLFEYFSETQRNKGNFPGRFSGRQFSNSRSEMNVSTLELGDSALYLCASSFTGGANGYTFGSGTRLTVV.

This clonotype showed up just a few times. The chain couples TRBV5-1 to TRBJ2-1, with D unresolved. Trimming stripped 4 bases from V and 5 bases from J, with 16 bases between. The CDR3 spans 15 residues. Germline values: CDR1 SGHRS, CDR2 YFSETQ. The CDR3 DNA reads as TGCGCCAGCAGCCGCCTCTTCAATCTGAACAATGAGCAGTTCTTC. Residues: CASSRLFNLNNEQFF.

The CDR3 spells CASSYKPQTYNEQFF. The CDR3 coding sequence is TGTGCCAGCAGTTACAAACCCCAGACCTACAATGAGCAGTTCTTC. V usage is TRBV6-5 and J usage is TRBJ2-1, with D unclear. The germline V gene has CDR1 MNHEY and CDR2 SVGAGI. The CDR3 covers 15 residues. Deletions cut 2 bases from V and 2 bases from J, with 10 bases between.

The chain is built from TRBV6-2 or TRBV6-3 and TRBJ2-1, with TRBD2 identical over 9 bases. With V trimmed by 6 bases and J by 8 bases, 17 bases remained unmatched. This CDR3 has 17 residues. From germline, CDR1 is MNHEY and CDR2 SVGEGT. The CDR3 DNA sequence: TGTGCCAGCAGCCCCGATACGGCGGGGGGGCTGTACGATGAGCAGTTCTTC. This codes for CASSPDTAGGLYDEQFF.

In this sample, this clonotype turned up many times. The J gene is TRBJ2-5, the V gene TRBV6-2 or TRBV6-3, with unresolved D. The CDR3 is 15 residues long. From germline, CDR1 is MNHEY and CDR2 SVGEGT. V gave up 2 bases and J gave up 1 base, with 11 bases separating them. CDR3 loop: CASSYVVGTQETQYF. The CDR3 DNA is TGTGCCAGCAGTTACGTGGTGGGAACCCAAGAGACCCAGTACTTC.

A few counts support this clonotype. The rearrangement uses TRBV19 and TRBJ1-1, with TRBD1 matching over 7 bases. The J segment lost 6 bases and the V segment lost 3 bases, leaving 7 bases of the junction unmatched. The CDR3 is 14 residues long. Germline values: CDR1 LNHDA, CDR2 SQIVND (reference sequence). CDR3 bases: TGTGCCAGTAGTATCCCGGACAGGCCCGCTGAAGCTTTCTTT. This sequence encodes CASSIPDRPAEAFF. The variable domain in full, completed from reference TRBV19 and TRBJ1-1, reads DGGITQSPKYLFRKEGQNVTLSCEQNLNHDAMYWYRQDPGQGLRLIYYSQIVNDFQKGDIAEGYSVSREKKESFPLTVTSAQKNPTAFYLCASSIPDRPAEAFFGQGTRLTVV.

The rearrangement uses TRBV10-3 and TRBJ2-3; 8 nucleotides line up with TRBD2. The germline gives CDR1 ENHRY, CDR2 SYGVKD. V lost 1 base, J lost 0 bases, and 9 bases stayed unmatched. The CDR3 extends over 18 amino acids. CDR3 protein: CAISEFRAGDLSTDTQYF. The CDR3 DNA sequence: TGTGCCATCAGTGAGTTCAGAGCGGGGGACCTTAGCACAGATACGCAGTATTTT.

This clonotype was detected ten times or more. V and J are TRBV7-2 and TRBJ2-1; D ambiguous. The CDR3 has 12 amino acids. The V and J ends lost 5 bases and 9 bases respectively, with 11 bases between them. Germline V gives CDR1 SGHTA, CDR2 FQGNSA. CDR3 region: CASSPHHSEQFF. The CDR3 DNA sequence: TGTGCCAGCAGCCCGCACCACTCTGAGCAGTTCTTC.

This clonotype was counted a few times. The chain employs TRBV7-9 and TRBJ1-5; D is uncertain. CDR1 SEHNR and CDR2 FQNEAQ come from the germline V gene (reference sequence). V gave up 0 bases and J gave up 2 bases, with 11 bases separating them. The CDR3 is 16 residues long. For the CDR3, the DNA is TGTGCCAGCAGCTTAGCGGAGGGTTGGGGCAATCAGCCCCAGCATTTT. Translated: CASSLAEGWGNQPQHF.

V is TRBV10-3 and J is TRBJ2-5; a possible D gene is TRBD2 (6 bases). The V gene's germline CDR1 is ENHRY and CDR2 SYGVKD. This CDR3 is 13 amino acids long. V was clipped by 4 bases and J by 5 bases, with 11 bases between them. For the CDR3, the DNA is TGTGCCATCAGTGGCGGGACGGTGGAGACCCAGTACTTC. It yields the protein CAISGGTVETQYF.

This clonotype was seen a handful of times. The chain uses TRBV19 and TRBJ2-2; maybe TRBD1 (5 bases). There are 14 residues in the CDR3. Germline V CDR1 and CDR2: LNHDA, SQIVND (reference sequence). V lost 1 base to trimming and J lost 8 bases, with 11 bases between them. The CDR3 DNA sequence: TGTGCCAGTAGTATAGGAGCAGGGTATGGGGAGCTGTTTTTT. Translation: CASSIGAGYGELFF.

The V and J genes are TRBV9 and TRBJ1-1, with a possible D match to TRBD1 (6 bases). The CDR3 is 14 residues long. The V and J ends lost 4 bases and 4 bases respectively, with 14 bases between them. CDR1 and CDR2 (germline): SGDLS, YYNGEE. CDR3 nucleotides: TGTGCCAGCAGCCCCGCGGGGGGCCTCACTGAAGCTTTCTTT. Protein: CASSPAGGLTEAFF.

The chain has TRBV18 and TRBJ2-5; 7 nucleotides match TRBD2. Per germline, CDR1 KGHSH and CDR2 LQKENI. The CDR3 spans 17 residues. V trimming: 6 bases; J trimming: 0 bases; junction bases outside the gene matches: 13. Written as DNA, the CDR3 is TGTGCCAGCTCCCCTAAACTAGCGCGAGACGACCAAGAGACCCAGTACTTC. Residues: CASSPKLARDDQETQYF.

This clonotype was seen a few times. The V call is TRBV7-9, the J call TRBJ2-1; the D gene could be TRBD1 or TRBD2 (7 bases each). V lost 6 bases and J lost 5, with 17 bases in between. This CDR3 has 15 residues. Germline V CDR1 and CDR2: SEHNR, FQNEAQ (reference sequence). CDR3 sequence (DNA): TGTGCCAGCAGGGGGAGGGGGCGTTTCGACAATGAGCAGTTCTTC. The encoded protein is CASRGRGRFDNEQFF. The whole variable domain, filled in from reference TRBV7-9 and TRBJ2-1, reads DTGVSQNPRHKITKRGQNVTFRCDPISEHNRLYWYRQTLGQGPEFLTYFQNEAQLEKSRLLSDRFSAERPKGSFSTLEIQRTEQGDSAMYLCASRGRGRFDNEQFFGPGTRLTVL.